A single sample is the source of the 29 T cell receptor beta chains below, sequenced in a study of blood T cell repertoires in COVID-19. This table comes from immunoSEQ multiplex PCR, and its TCRdb copy is limited to in-frame clones, with some not included. The sample shows around 310,000 clones, approximately 87% of them seen only once. Specimen: peripheral blood. These receptors all stem from a woman aged 45-59 years with active or convalescent COVID-19.

This clone was counted a few times. The chain combines TRBV14 with TRBJ2-7; no definite D call. The CDR3 consists of 13 residues. Trimming took off 3 bases at V and 6 bases at J, with 12 bases between the two ends. From germline, CDR1 is SGHDN and CDR2 FVKESK. The CDR3 DNA is TGTGCCAGCAGCCAGTACCCGATAGCCGAGCAGTACTTC. Translation: CASSQYPIAEQYF.

This clone was recorded a few times. V gene TRBV19 combines with J gene TRBJ1-2; 7 nucleotides match TRBD1. Germline values: CDR1 LNHDA, CDR2 SQIVND (reference sequence). V trimming: 6 bases; J trimming: 6 bases; junction bases outside the gene matches: 7. The CDR3 is made up of 13 amino acids. The CDR3 DNA sequence: TGTGCCAGTAGCAAGGGACAGCGGAATGGCTACACCTTC. This gives the protein CASSKGQRNGYTF. Together with reference TRBV19 and TRBJ1-2, the CDR3 gives the full variable domain: DGGITQSPKYLFRKEGQNVTLSCEQNLNHDAMYWYRQDPGQGLRLIYYSQIVNDFQKGDIAEGYSVSREKKESFPLTVTSAQKNPTAFYLCASSKGQRNGYTFGSGTRLTVV.

This rearrangement joins TRBV20-1 to TRBJ1-6, with TRBD1 identical over 7 bases. The CDR3 sequence is 15 residues long. V was clipped by 3 bases and J by 8 bases; unmatched bases: 10. The germline V gene encodes CDR1 DFQATT and CDR2 SNEGSKA (reference sequence). DNA of the CDR3: TGCAGTGCTAGTCGGCGGCAGGGGGTAGATTCACCCCTCCACTTT. This gives the protein CSASRRQGVDSPLHF.

The chain combines TRBV5-1 with TRBJ2-5; 11 bases match TRBD2. Germline V gives CDR1 SGHRS, CDR2 YFSETQ. V shed 4 bases and J 1 base; nucleotides not matched to a gene: 21. The CDR3 sequence is 21 residues long. CDR3 DNA sequence: TGCGCCAGCAGCCGCCCACTAGCGGGGGAGGCCTTGATACCATTCCAAGAGACCCAGTACTTC. Translating it yields CASSRPLAGEALIPFQETQYF.

V gene TRBV18 combines with J gene TRBJ2-5; 7 bases agree with TRBD1. The CDR3 is made up of 16 amino acids. The J segment lost 0 bases and the V segment lost 4 bases, leaving 8 bases of the junction unmatched. Per germline, CDR1 KGHSH and CDR2 LQKENI. This CDR3 reads CASSLRQGPNQETQYF. CDR3 sequence (DNA): TGTGCCAGCTCACTCAGACAGGGCCCGAACCAAGAGACCCAGTACTTC.

The CDR3 DNA reads as TGTGCTAGTGGTTTGGGGAGGGGACTAGCGGGAGAAGAGACCCAGTACTTC. Translating it yields CASGLGRGLAGEETQYF. The chain links TRBV12-5 to TRBJ2-5; 14 bases align to TRBD2. Germline loops: CDR1 LGHNT, CDR2 FRNRAP. V shed 1 base and J 3 bases; nucleotides not matched to a gene: 4. The CDR3 length is 17 residues.

The rearrangement links TRBV7-2 to TRBJ1-3; D is undetermined. Trimming took off 2 bases at V and 12 bases at J, with 8 bases between the two ends. This CDR3 has 11 amino acids. Germline lookup yields CDR1 SGHTA and CDR2 FQGNSA. The CDR3 sequence is CASSLSTSIYF. DNA of the CDR3: TGTGCCAGCAGCTTAAGTACAAGCATATATTTT.

The rearrangement uses TRBV19 and TRBJ1-1; D unresolved. Looked up from germline, CDR1 is LNHDA and CDR2 is SQIVND (reference sequence). This CDR3 region has 11 residues. V shed 7 bases and J shed 4 bases, with 7 bases lying between them. This CDR3 is CASIVGTEAFF. The CDR3 nucleotides read TGTGCCAGTATAGTTGGCACTGAAGCTTTCTTT.

The chain recombines TRBV7-9 with TRBJ2-5, with a tentative D call TRBD2 (5 bases). CDR1 is SEHNR and CDR2 is FQNEAQ in the germline V gene (reference sequence). The CDR3 sequence is 17 residues long. Trimming shortened V by 2 bases and J by 7 bases, and 23 bases separated the two germline ends. CDR3 loop: CASSLMRVRSSWVTQYF. The DNA of the CDR3 is TGTGCCAGCAGCTTAATGAGGGTTCGCTCATCATGGGTGACCCAGTACTTC.

The J gene is TRBJ1-3, the V gene TRBV7-2; TRBD1 is a possible D gene (6 bases). This CDR3 has 15 amino acids. With 5 bases removed from V and 3 bases from J, the gap between germline ends came to 14 bases. Germline CDR1 and CDR2: SGHTA and FQGNSA. CDR3 nucleotide sequence: TGTGCCAGCAGCGCTACAGGGTTGGGTGGAAACACCATATATTTT. Encoded protein: CASSATGLGGNTIYF.

This clone was picked up one time. The sample carries other DNA sequences with the same CDR3. The rearrangement joins TRBV7-3 to TRBJ2-3; D possibly corresponds to TRBD2 (6 bases). CDR1 SGHTA and CDR2 FQGTGA come from the germline V gene. The V end lost 5 bases, the J end lost 0 bases, and 12 bases lay between the germline ends. The CDR3 has 15 amino acids. The CDR3 nucleotides are TGTGCCAGCAGCCCTCAAGGGACTAGCACAGATACGCAGTATTTT. This translates into CASSPQGTSTDTQYF.

This chain joins TRBV19 and TRBJ2-7; D may be TRBD1 (5 bases). Germline V gene data show CDR1 as LNHDA and CDR2 as SQIVND (reference sequence). The CDR3 extends over 11 amino acids. Trimming removed 5 bases from V and 4 bases from J, with 6 bases in between. The CDR3 DNA follows: TGTGCCAGTAGTCAGGGATACGAGCAGTACTTC. Its translation: CASSQGYEQYF. Filled out from reference TRBV19 and TRBJ2-7, the complete variable domain reads DGGITQSPKYLFRKEGQNVTLSCEQNLNHDAMYWYRQDPGQGLRLIYYSQIVNDFQKGDIAEGYSVSREKKESFPLTVTSAQKNPTAFYLCASSQGYEQYFGPGTRLTVT.

This clone has only one observation. The CDR3: CASSRTRENTEAFF. CDR3 bases: TGCGCCAGCAGCCGGACACGAGAGAACACTGAAGCTTTCTTT. V gene TRBV5-1 combines with J gene TRBJ1-1; perhaps TRBD1 as D (5 bases). The CDR3 length is 14 residues. Trimming removed 4 bases from V and 1 base from J, with 11 bases in between. Germline V gives CDR1 SGHRS, CDR2 YFSETQ.

The DNA for the CDR3 is TGTGCCAGCAGCTTGTGGCCCGGGGGTGGAACTGAAGCTTTCTTT. Encoded protein: CASSLWPGGGTEAFF. This rearrangement joins TRBV5-5 to TRBJ1-1, with a weak D call TRBD1 (5 bases). The V end lost 1 base, the J end lost 5 bases, and 15 bases lay between the germline ends. The CDR3 has 15 amino acids. Germline CDR1 is SGHKS and CDR2 is YYEKEE (reference sequence).

This clone has a single count. The gene calls are TRBV7-3 and TRBJ2-1, with 11 bases identical to TRBD2. V lost 0 bases to trimming and J lost 4 bases; unmatched junction nucleotides: 5. Germline V CDR1 and CDR2: SGHTA, FQGTGA. This CDR3 is 17 amino acids long. CDR3 nucleotides: TGTGCCAGCAGCTTAACGAACCTAGCGGGGGGTTACAATGAGCAGTTCTTC. Protein product: CASSLTNLAGGYNEQFF.

V and J are TRBV28 and TRBJ2-1; the D gene is possibly TRBD1 (5 bases). This CDR3 contains 13 residues. Germline CDR1 reads MDHEN; CDR2 reads SYDVKM. The V and J ends lost 7 bases and 7 bases respectively, with 14 bases between them. The CDR3 here is CASKDQGRNEQFF. CDR3 DNA: TGTGCCAGCAAGGACCAGGGCCGGAATGAGCAGTTCTTC.

The gene calls are TRBV4-1 and TRBJ2-7; 7 bases fit TRBD2. V lost 1 base, J lost 0 bases, and 3 bases stayed unmatched. The CDR3 has 15 residues. In germline, CDR1 is MGHRA, CDR2 YSYEKL. The CDR3 region is CASSQGSGLSYEQYF. The DNA for the CDR3 is TGCGCCAGCAGCCAAGGTAGCGGGCTCTCCTACGAGCAGTACTTC.

This clone was counted a single time. V is TRBV5-1 and J is TRBJ1-5; D not resolved. CDR3 length: 16 amino acids. V was trimmed by 4 bases and J by 3 bases, leaving 17 bases between them. CDR1 is SGHRS and CDR2 is YFSETQ in the germline V gene. The DNA for the CDR3 is TGCGCCAGCAGCCCCCAGACGGACTACTTCAATCAGCCCCAGCATTTT. Translated, it gives CASSPQTDYFNQPQHF.

V gene TRBV7-2 combines with J gene TRBJ2-7; the D gene is possibly TRBD1 (6 bases). V was cut by 3 bases and J by 2 bases, with 11 bases left in between. Germline CDR1 reads SGHTA; CDR2 reads FQGNSA. This CDR3 spans 14 amino acids. CDR3 in amino acids: CASSFQGQAYEQYF. In DNA form, the CDR3 reads TGTGCCAGCAGCTTTCAGGGGCAGGCCTACGAGCAGTACTTC.

The chain carries TRBV30 and TRBJ1-1; D unclear. The CDR3 has 13 residues. V was cut by 0 bases and J by 8 bases, with 13 bases left in between. Per germline, CDR1 GTSNPN and CDR2 SVGIG (reference sequence). CDR3 nucleotide sequence: TGTGCCTGGAGTGTACAATGGAGTGGGGAAGCTTTCTTT. Protein sequence: CAWSVQWSGEAFF.

The chain recombines TRBV27 with TRBJ2-7; weak D call: TRBD1 (6 bases). The CDR3 is 15 amino acids. Germline CDR1 is MNHEY and CDR2 is SMNVEV (reference sequence). The V and J ends lost 5 bases and 0 bases respectively, with 14 bases between them. CDR3 sequence (DNA): TGTGCCAGCAGTCTCAGGGGCCTAGGCTCCTACGAGCAGTACTTC. Translation: CASSLRGLGSYEQYF.

V usage is TRBV18 and J usage is TRBJ2-7; tentatively, D is TRBD2 (6 bases). CDR1 is KGHSH and CDR2 is LQKENI in the germline V gene. Trimming removed 8 bases at V and 1 base at J, with 12 bases between. CDR3 size: 13 residues. The CDR3 bases are TGTGCCAGCCTAATGGGAGGTTCCTACGAGCAGTACTTC. It codes for CASLMGGSYEQYF. Complete variable domain (other parts from reference TRBV18 and TRBJ2-7): NAGVMQNPRHLVRRRGQEARLRCSPMKGHSHVYWYRQLPEEGLKFMVYLQKENIIDESGMPKERFSAEFPKEGPSILRIQQVVRGDSAAYFCASLMGGSYEQYFGPGTRLTVT.

The chain couples TRBV4-1 to TRBJ2-5; 12 bases fit TRBD2. There are 17 residues in the CDR3. J lost 5 bases, V lost 1 base, and 8 bases had no gene match. CDR1 is MGHRA and CDR2 is YSYEKL in the germline V gene. The CDR3 bases are TGCGCCAGCAGCCAAGGAGCTAGCGGGGGGGTGGAGGAGACCCAGTACTTC. Translating it yields CASSQGASGGVEETQYF.

This chain links TRBV7-2 with TRBJ1-3; TRBD1 aligns across 7 bases. Trimming cost V 3 bases and J 0 bases; bases outside gene matches: 2. Germline CDR1 reads SGHTA; CDR2 reads FQGNSA. CDR3 length: 15 residues. CDR3 amino acids: CASSFRGSSGNTIYF. In DNA, the CDR3 is TGTGCCAGCAGCTTCAGGGGGAGCTCTGGAAACACCATATATTTT.

A single count supports this clone. The chain carries TRBV19 and TRBJ1-5; the D is unclear. The CDR3 is 14 amino acids. V was cut by 7 bases and J by 4 bases, with 14 bases left in between. Germline CDR1 reads LNHDA; CDR2 reads SQIVND (reference sequence). The CDR3 reads CASNPGRENQPQHF. As DNA, the CDR3 is TGTGCCAGTAATCCCGGACGGGAGAATCAGCCCCAGCATTTT.

The CDR3 bases are TGTGCCAGCAGTCCCACAGGGACCTGGGGCTACACCTTC. This encodes CASSPTGTWGYTF. The gene calls are TRBV3-1 (or the pseudogene TRBV3-2) and TRBJ1-2; a weak D match, TRBD1 (6 bases). Germline lookup yields CDR1 LGHDT and CDR2 YNNKEL (reference sequence). CDR3 size: 13 residues. Deletions cut 6 bases from V and 8 bases from J, with 16 bases between.

This rearrangement joins TRBV6-5 to TRBJ1-5; D is perhaps TRBD1 (5 bases). The CDR3 is made up of 15 amino acids. Germline V lookup: CDR1 MNHEY, CDR2 SVGAGI. The V gene lost 6 bases and the J gene lost 0 bases, with 12 bases spanning the gap. The CDR3 region is CASSLWGYSNQPQHF. The DNA for the CDR3 is TGTGCCAGCAGCCTGTGGGGCTATAGCAATCAGCCCCAGCATTTT.

The chain uses TRBV19 and TRBJ2-2, with D maybe TRBD2 (5 bases). The CDR3 contains 14 residues. Germline loops: CDR1 LNHDA, CDR2 SQIVND (reference sequence). Trimming shortened V by 3 bases and J by 6 bases, and 11 bases separated the two germline ends. CDR3 bases: TGTGCCAGTAGTATTACCCTAGCCCCCGGGGAGCTGTTTTTT. Translated: CASSITLAPGELFF.

This rearrangement joins TRBV7-9 to TRBJ1-1; 12 positions agree with TRBD1. CDR1 is SEHNR, CDR2 FQNEAQ, per germline (reference sequence). Trimming removed 3 bases from V and 1 base from J; junction bases left unmatched: 6. CDR3 length: 17 residues. The CDR3 DNA sequence: TGTGCCAGCAGCTTGGATCCGGGACAGGGGGCGAACACTGAAGCTTTCTTT. This translates into CASSLDPGQGANTEAFF.